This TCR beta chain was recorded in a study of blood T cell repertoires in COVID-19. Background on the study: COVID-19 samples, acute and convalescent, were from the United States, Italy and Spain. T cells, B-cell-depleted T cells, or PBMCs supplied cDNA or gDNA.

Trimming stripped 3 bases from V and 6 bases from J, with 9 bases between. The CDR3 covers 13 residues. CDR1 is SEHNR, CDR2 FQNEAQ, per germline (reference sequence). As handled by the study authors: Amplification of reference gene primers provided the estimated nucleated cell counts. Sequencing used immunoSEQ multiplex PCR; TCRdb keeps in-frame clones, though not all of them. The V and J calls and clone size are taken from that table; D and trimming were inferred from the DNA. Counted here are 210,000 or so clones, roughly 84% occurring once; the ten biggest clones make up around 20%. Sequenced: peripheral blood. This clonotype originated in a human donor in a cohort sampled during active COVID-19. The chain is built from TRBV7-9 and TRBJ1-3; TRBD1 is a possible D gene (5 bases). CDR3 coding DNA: TGTGCCAGCAGCTTTGCAGGGTTAAACACCATATATTTT. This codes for CASSFAGLNTIYF.